Sequencing of this T cell receptor (beta chain) was carried out in a study of blood T cell repertoires in COVID-19. Study overall: Samples taken during acute and convalescent COVID-19 were collected in the United States, Italy and Spain. PBMCs, B-cell-depleted T cells, or T cells were the source of the cDNA or gDNA that made up the material.

In the original workflow: Reference gene primers were amplified, and this amplification served to estimate nucleated cell counts. Repertoires were generated with immunoSEQ multiplex PCR, while TCRdb's copy carries only in-frame clones and drops some. Clone size and the V and J calls come from that table; the DNA yielded D and trimming. The table lists about 170,000 clones, 65% to 85% of them singletons. The CDR3 sequence is 13 residues long. V lost 6 bases and J lost 2, with 10 bases in between. The germline CDR1 and CDR2 sequences are LNHDA and SQIVND (reference sequence). The source of this sequence is a human donor with acute or convalescent COVID-19. The donor label of this sample is uncertain. Sequenced sample: peripheral blood. This chain connects TRBV19 to TRBJ1-2, with D possibly TRBD1 on 5 matching bases. In DNA form, the CDR3 reads TGTGCCAGTAGCCAGACAGCGAACTATGGCTACACCTTC. Translating it yields CASSQTANYGYTF. The variable domain in full, completed from reference TRBV19 and TRBJ1-2, reads DGGITQSPKYLFRKEGQNVTLSCEQNLNHDAMYWYRQDPGQGLRLIYYSQIVNDFQKGDIAEGYSVSREKKESFPLTVTSAQKNPTAFYLCASSQTANYGYTFGSGTRLTVV.